This T cell receptor (beta chain) was identified during a study of T cells in Graves' hyperthyroidism and ophthalmopathy. Findings and caveats of the study: Among clonotypes expanded in thyroid above 0.001, most were also found in blood. Stable hyperthyroidism was told apart from ophthalmopathy by a model built on 13 V-J features.

In this sample, this clonotype turned up a few times. What it binds is not known. V lost 0 bases and J lost 5; bases outside the gene matches: 7. The CDR3 contains 15 residues. Germline V gene sequence: CDR1 DFQATT, CDR2 SNEGSKA (reference sequence). There were TCR beta CDR3 regions amplified from RNA transcripts. First-round RT-PCR with HTBI primers amplified the TCR CDR3 region. Using its own MiXCR run on the multiplex PCR reads, TCRdb lists one record per CDR3 protein. The table records around 350,000 distinct CDR3 sequences, approximately 14% of them present only once. Newly diagnosed patients aged 18 to 65 had hyperthyroidism of under 2 months' duration. On the basis of clinical symptoms, serum thyroxine and TRAb, thyroid ultrasound and orbital computed tomography, diagnoses were made.

Sequencing was done on a sample of blood. The chain recombines TRBV20-1 with TRBJ2-5, with 9 bases fitting TRBD1. This TCR was recovered from a woman under 30 with Graves' hyperthyroidism that later progressed to Graves' ophthalmopathy. CDR3 DNA sequence: TGCAGTGCTAGAGATTGGGGACAGGGAATGGAGACCCAGTACTTC. Protein product: CSARDWGQGMETQYF.